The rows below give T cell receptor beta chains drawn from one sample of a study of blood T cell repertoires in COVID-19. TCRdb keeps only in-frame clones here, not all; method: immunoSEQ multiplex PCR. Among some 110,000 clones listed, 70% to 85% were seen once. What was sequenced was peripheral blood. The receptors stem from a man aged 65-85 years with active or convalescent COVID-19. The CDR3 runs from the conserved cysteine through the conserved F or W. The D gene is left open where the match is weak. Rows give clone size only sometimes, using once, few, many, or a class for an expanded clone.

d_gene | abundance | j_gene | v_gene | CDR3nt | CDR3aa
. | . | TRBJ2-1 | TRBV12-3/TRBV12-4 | TGTGCCAGCAGTTTAGACCAGGGGTATGAGCAGTTCTTC | CASSLDQGYEQFF
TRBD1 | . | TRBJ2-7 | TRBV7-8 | TGTGCCAGCAGCCCAGACAGGGGGCTATACGAGCAGTACTTC | CASSPDRGLYEQYF
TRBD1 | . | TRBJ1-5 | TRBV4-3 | TGCGCCAGCAGCCAGGAATACAGGGGGATCGAGCCCCAGCATTTT | CASSQEYRGIEPQHF
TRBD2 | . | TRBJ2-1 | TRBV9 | TGTGCCAGCAGCGTAGCTGGCGGGAGGATCGTCGATGAGCAGTTCTTC | CASSVAGGRIVDEQFF
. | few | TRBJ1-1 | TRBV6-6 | TGTGCCAGCAGGGCAGGACAGAGTGGGAGGGGAGCTTTCTTT | CASRAGQSGRGAFF
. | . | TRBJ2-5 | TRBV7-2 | TGTGCCAGCAGCTTAATTGCCTATGAGACCCAGTACTTC | CASSLIAYETQYF
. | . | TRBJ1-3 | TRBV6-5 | TGTGCCAGCAGTTACGAGGGAGCAGGAAACACCATATATTTT | CASSYEGAGNTIYF
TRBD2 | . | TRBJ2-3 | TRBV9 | TGTGCCAGCAGCCTAGCGGGGAGCACAGATACGCAGTATTTT | CASSLAGSTDTQYF
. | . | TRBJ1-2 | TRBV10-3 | TGTGCCACCCCTAATCGGGGGGCGGGAGGCTACACCTTC | CATPNRGAGGYTF
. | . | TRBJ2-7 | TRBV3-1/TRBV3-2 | TGTGCCAGCAGCCACGCGGGGGCAGGGGCTCGCGAGCAGTACTTC | CASSHAGAGAREQYF
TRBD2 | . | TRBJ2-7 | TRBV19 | TGTGCCAGTAGTATATCAGGAACTAGCGGCTACGAGCAGTACTTC | CASSISGTSGYEQYF
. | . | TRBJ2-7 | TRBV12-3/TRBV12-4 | TGTGCCAGCACCAGTCTGGGGGGACACGAGCAGTACTTC | CASTSLGGHEQYF
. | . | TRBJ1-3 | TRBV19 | TGTGCCAGTAGTTTTTCAGCTGGAAACACCATATATTTT | CASSFSAGNTIYF
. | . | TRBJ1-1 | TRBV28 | TGTGCCAGCAGTTTAAGACACCGGAACACTGAAGCTTTCTTT | CASSLRHRNTEAFF